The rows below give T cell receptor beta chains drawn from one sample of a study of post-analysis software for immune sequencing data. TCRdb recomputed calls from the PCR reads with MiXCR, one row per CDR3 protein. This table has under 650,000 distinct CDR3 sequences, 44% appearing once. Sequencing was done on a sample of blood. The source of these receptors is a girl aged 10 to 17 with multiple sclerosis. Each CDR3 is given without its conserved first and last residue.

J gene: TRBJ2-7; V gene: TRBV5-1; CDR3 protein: ASSTETSEKYEQY
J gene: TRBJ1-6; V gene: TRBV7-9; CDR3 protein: ASSLPGTNSPLH
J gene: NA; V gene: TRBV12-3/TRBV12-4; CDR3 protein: VSSLAGGETQY
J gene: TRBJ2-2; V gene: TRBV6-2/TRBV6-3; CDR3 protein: ASSWGTSVNTGELF
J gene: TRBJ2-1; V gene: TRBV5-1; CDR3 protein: ASRSILVNEQF
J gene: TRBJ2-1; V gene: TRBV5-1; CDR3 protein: ASSPLIGPDEQF
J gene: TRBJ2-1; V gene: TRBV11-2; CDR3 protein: ASSLVAPPPF
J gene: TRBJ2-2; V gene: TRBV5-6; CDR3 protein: ASSLEGTNTGELF
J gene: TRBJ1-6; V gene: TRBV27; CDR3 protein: ASSFSQRHSPLH
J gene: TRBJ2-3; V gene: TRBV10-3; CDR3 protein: AISESEGLAGTDTQY
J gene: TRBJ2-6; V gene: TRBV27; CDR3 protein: AVRASGANVLT
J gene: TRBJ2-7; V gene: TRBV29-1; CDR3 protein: SGKDRECEQY
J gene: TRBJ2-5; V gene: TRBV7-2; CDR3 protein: ASSLYTDFQETQY
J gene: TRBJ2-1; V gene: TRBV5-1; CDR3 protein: ASSLAREDEQF
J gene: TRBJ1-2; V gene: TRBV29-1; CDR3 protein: SVDHRDGYT
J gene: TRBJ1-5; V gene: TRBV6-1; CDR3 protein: ASRGGANQPQH
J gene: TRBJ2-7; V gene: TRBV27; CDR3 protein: ASSLSKGAHHEQY
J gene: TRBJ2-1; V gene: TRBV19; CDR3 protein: ASSTLGGPHNEQF